Shown below are 30 T cell receptor beta chains from a single sample sequenced in a study of blood T cell repertoires in COVID-19. Some clones are missing from TCRdb's copy, which holds only in-frame ones; the method was immunoSEQ multiplex PCR. This table holds about 350,000 clones, roughly 90% found once. Sequencing was done on a sample of peripheral blood. The receptors were sampled from a woman aged 55-75 years with COVID-19, enrolled during active disease.

J is TRBJ2-3 and V is TRBV6-5, with D possibly matching TRBD1 (6 bases). Trimming cost V 7 bases and J 5 bases, with 16 bases left between them. CDR3 length: 14 amino acids. Germline V gene sequence: CDR1 MNHEY, CDR2 SVGAGI. In DNA form, the CDR3 reads TGTGCCAGCACCGTACAGGGTTCCGGAGATACGCAGTATTTT. As protein: CASTVQGSGDTQYF.

V gene TRBV4-1 combines with J gene TRBJ1-2, with D hard to call. V dropped 0 bases and J dropped 4 bases, with 12 bases sitting between them. The germline V gene encodes CDR1 MGHRA and CDR2 YSYEKL. The CDR3 consists of 15 residues. CDR3 DNA: TGCGCCAGCAGCCAAGATCCTACTTACCTCTATGGCTACACCTTC. Translating it yields CASSQDPTYLYGYTF.

This chain uses TRBV5-1 with TRBJ1-1; possibly TRBD1 for D (5 bases). The CDR3 has 14 residues. Germline loops: CDR1 SGHRS, CDR2 YFSETQ. V was clipped by 4 bases and J by 0 bases, with 10 bases between them. CDR3 residues: CASSQTAMNTEAFF. The CDR3 region has the DNA TGCGCCAGCAGCCAGACAGCCATGAACACTGAAGCTTTCTTT.

The gene calls are TRBV27 and TRBJ1-6, with D perhaps TRBD1 (5 bases). Trimming left V 5 bases short and J 0 bases short, with 8 bases between. This CDR3 contains 15 residues. The germline V gene encodes CDR1 MNHEY and CDR2 SMNVEV (reference sequence). This chain's CDR3 is CASSTGSSYNSPLHF. CDR3 nucleotides: TGTGCCAGCAGTACAGGCAGCTCCTATAATTCACCCCTCCACTTT.

The CDR3 is CASSLGQGVDGYTF. CDR3 bases: TGCGCCAGCAGCTTGGGACAGGGGGTCGATGGCTACACCTTC. This chain links TRBV5-1 with TRBJ1-2; 9 bases are shared with TRBD1. The CDR3 extends over 14 amino acids. Per the germline V gene, CDR1 is SGHRS and CDR2 is YFSETQ. With V trimmed by 0 bases and J by 6 bases, 3 bases remained unmatched.

The chain has TRBV19 and TRBJ1-5, with 7 bases that match TRBD1. In germline, CDR1 is LNHDA, CDR2 SQIVND (reference sequence). The CDR3 runs to 14 residues. The V and J ends lost 5 bases and 5 bases, in that order; junction bases with no gene match: 6. CDR3 nucleotide sequence: TGTGCCAGTAGTGGAGGGGGCGCAGATCAGCCCCAGCATTTT. Translating it yields CASSGGGADQPQHF.

This clone was found a few times. CDR3 residues: CASSLQGASNSPLHF. The CDR3 DNA follows: TGTGCCAGCAGTCTCCAGGGGGCCAGTAATTCACCCCTCCACTTT. The chain employs TRBV2 and TRBJ1-6, with 8 positions matching TRBD1. There are 15 residues in the CDR3. V gave up 5 bases and J gave up 6 bases; unmatched junction bases: 6. CDR1 and CDR2 (germline): SNHLY, FYNNEI.

With regard to this clone: This sample includes further DNA sequences coding for the same CDR3. The rearrangement uses TRBV3-1 (or the pseudogene TRBV3-2) and TRBJ1-2; no clear D gene. Germline V gene lookup returns CDR1 LGHDT and CDR2 YNNKEL (reference sequence). The V end lost 0 bases, the J end lost 5 bases, and 4 bases lay between the germline ends. The CDR3 loop spans 12 amino acids. In DNA form, the CDR3 reads TGTGCCAGCAGCCAAGAGAGTTATGGCTACACCTTC. Translating it yields CASSQESYGYTF.

The chain recombines TRBV7-3 with TRBJ1-2; D is unclear. Germline CDR1 is SGHTA and CDR2 is FQGTGA. This CDR3 is built from 16 residues. Trimming stripped 4 bases from V and 6 bases from J, with 21 bases between. This CDR3 reads CASSSQTGVKHHGYTF. In DNA form, the CDR3 reads TGTGCCAGCAGCTCCCAAACCGGGGTAAAGCATCATGGCTACACCTTC. Full variable domain (outside the CDR3, taken from reference TRBV7-3 and TRBJ1-2): GAGVSQTPSNKVTEKGKYVELRCDPISGHTALYWYRQSLGQGPEFLIYFQGTGAADDSGLPNDRFFAVRPEGSVSTLKIQRTERGDSAVYLCASSSQTGVKHHGYTFGSGTRLTVV.

CDR3 protein: CASSLVPGQHYTF. The CDR3 DNA follows: TGCGCCAGCAGCTTGGTTCCGGGACAGCACTACACCTTC. The rearrangement links TRBV5-1 to TRBJ1-2; TRBD1 aligns across 7 bases. CDR3 size: 13 residues. J was trimmed by 10 bases and V by 0 bases; bases with no gene match: 6. CDR1 SGHRS and CDR2 YFSETQ come from the germline V gene. Together with reference TRBV5-1 and TRBJ1-2, the CDR3 gives the full variable domain: KAGVTQTPRYLIKTRGQQVTLSCSPISGHRSVSWYQQTPGQGLQFLFEYFSETQRNKGNFPGRFSGRQFSNSRSEMNVSTLELGDSALYLCASSLVPGQHYTFGSGTRLTVV.

V gene TRBV19 combines with J gene TRBJ2-7; D unclear. This CDR3 contains 13 residues. The germline V gene has CDR1 LNHDA and CDR2 SQIVND (reference sequence). Trimming removed 8 bases at V and 4 bases at J, with 15 bases between. As DNA, the CDR3 is TGTGCCAGTGCCTCCCGGGTTCTGTACGAGCAGTACTTC. This encodes CASASRVLYEQYF.

This clone was picked up many times. The rearrangement links TRBV4-1 to TRBJ2-7; D is perhaps TRBD2 (5 bases). This CDR3 region has 17 residues. From germline, CDR1 is MGHRA and CDR2 YSYEKL. The V end was cut by 1 base, the J end by 2 bases, with 18 bases between. This CDR3 reads CASSQGALRDSTYEQYF. Written as DNA, the CDR3 is TGCGCCAGCAGCCAAGGCGCCTTGAGGGATTCGACCTACGAGCAGTACTTC.

The sample holds one count of this clone. The chain couples TRBV6-5 to TRBJ1-4, with D possibly matching TRBD1 (6 bases). CDR3 size: 14 residues. With 6 bases removed from V and 4 bases from J, the gap between germline ends came to 12 bases. CDR1 is MNHEY, CDR2 SVGAGI, per germline. The CDR3 DNA reads TGTGCCAGCAGATCCGGGACATATAATGAAAAACTGTTTTTT. Its translation is CASRSGTYNEKLFF.

This chain joins TRBV2 and TRBJ2-3; possibly TRBD2 for D (5 bases). The CDR3 runs to 11 residues. Trimming stripped 8 bases from V and 8 bases from J, with 11 bases between. Per the germline V gene, CDR1 is SNHLY and CDR2 is FYNNEI. The CDR3 bases are TGTGCCAGCCGGGGTGGAGGTACGCAGTATTTT. This codes for CASRGGGTQYF.

The sample holds a few counts of this clone. The J gene is TRBJ1-3, the V gene TRBV7-9; D unclear. Germline lookup yields CDR1 SEHNR and CDR2 FQNEAQ (reference sequence). The length of the CDR3 is 14 residues. Trimming cost V 1 base and J 5 bases, with 9 bases left between them. CDR3 coding DNA: TGTGCCAGCAGCTTAGATTCGGGTAGAAACACCATATATTTT. It yields the protein CASSLDSGRNTIYF.

V is TRBV4-2 and J is TRBJ2-5; 7 nucleotides agree with TRBD1. CDR3 length: 15 amino acids. Germline V gives CDR1 LGHNA, CDR2 YNFKEQ. V gave up 0 bases and J gave up 9 bases; unmatched junction bases: 10. This CDR3 reads CASSQDKGGARSQYF. CDR3 nucleotides: TGTGCCAGCAGCCAAGATAAAGGGGGCGCGAGGTCCCAGTACTTC.

The chain combines TRBV7-2 with TRBJ1-1; D uncertain. From germline, CDR1 is SGHTA and CDR2 FQGNSA. There are 14 residues in the CDR3. Trimming shortened V by 0 bases and J by 4 bases, and 9 bases separated the two germline ends. Written as DNA, the CDR3 is TGTGCCAGCAGCTTAGCCAGGTTGGGCACTGAAGCTTTCTTT. Translated, it gives CASSLARLGTEAFF.

The chain carries TRBV27 and TRBJ2-7; 7 bases align to TRBD1. This CDR3 spans 13 amino acids. V shed 9 bases and J 3 bases; nucleotides not matched to a gene: 8. Germline V lookup: CDR1 MNHEY, CDR2 SMNVEV (reference sequence). The CDR3 bases are TGTGCCAGTTCGCCGGGACAGAGCTACGAGCAGTACTTC. Its protein is CASSPGQSYEQYF.

This chain links TRBV5-5 with TRBJ1-5; 10 bases agree with TRBD1. The V gene end was trimmed by 3 bases and the J gene end by 4 bases; junction bases not matched to a gene: 4. From germline, CDR1 is SGHKS and CDR2 YYEKEE (reference sequence). This CDR3 is 15 amino acids long. The CDR3 is CASSSLDRGNQPQHF. The CDR3 DNA sequence: TGTGCCAGCAGCTCGCTGGACAGGGGGAATCAGCCCCAGCATTTT.

This clone was observed a few times. The chain joins TRBV28 to TRBJ1-2; no firm D call. CDR1 and CDR2 from the germline V gene are MDHEN and SYDVKM. V was clipped by 4 bases and J by 5 bases, with 17 bases between them. This CDR3 is 15 amino acids long. CDR3 residues: CASSSPPGEIYGYTF. The CDR3 DNA sequence: TGTGCCAGCAGTTCCCCACCCGGGGAAATATATGGCTACACCTTC.

The chain couples TRBV15 to TRBJ2-1, with a tentative D call TRBD2 (6 bases). Germline lookup yields CDR1 LNHNV and CDR2 YYDKDF (reference sequence). The CDR3 consists of 11 residues. V lost 2 bases and J lost 10, with 6 bases in between. This CDR3 reads CATSRSGEQFF. CDR3 DNA: TGTGCCACCAGCAGAAGCGGGGAGCAGTTCTTC.

The CDR3, as DNA: TGTGCCAGCAGCGTAGCTACGTCGACAGGGGGCCTTACAGATACGCAGTATTTT. Its protein is CASSVATSTGGLTDTQYF. The genes are TRBV9 and TRBJ2-3, with TRBD1 identical over 10 bases. The junction had 10 bases not matched to a gene; V was cut back by 0 bases and J by 3 bases. Germline V gene data show CDR1 as SGDLS and CDR2 as YYNGEE. The CDR3 covers 18 residues. The full variable domain, in which reference TRBV9 and TRBJ2-3 provide the parts outside the CDR3, is DSGVTQTPKHLITATGQRVTLRCSPRSGDLSVYWYQQSLDQGLQFLIQYYNGEERAKGNILERFSAQQFPDLHSELNLSSLELGDSALYFCASSVATSTGGLTDTQYFGPGTRLTVL.

This chain uses TRBV2 with TRBJ1-5; 7 bases line up with TRBD1. Germline-derived CDR1 and CDR2 are SNHLY and FYNNEI. This CDR3 is 19 amino acids long. V was clipped by 1 base and J by 0 bases; unmatched bases: 12. The CDR3 sequence is CASSEVSPSRGTSNQPQHF. As DNA, the CDR3 is TGTGCCAGCAGTGAAGTTTCGCCATCCAGGGGGACTAGCAATCAGCCCCAGCATTTT.

The chain links TRBV6-5 to TRBJ1-2, with 10 bases identical to TRBD1. Per the germline V gene, CDR1 is MNHEY and CDR2 is SVGAGI. J lost 8 bases, V lost 2 bases, and 5 bases had no gene match. This CDR3 spans 14 amino acids. The CDR3 is CASSYRQGAQGYTF. The CDR3 nucleotides are TGTGCCAGCAGTTACAGACAGGGGGCGCAGGGCTACACCTTC.

The chain is built from TRBV28 and TRBJ1-2; 8 nucleotides match TRBD1. CDR1 is MDHEN and CDR2 is SYDVKM in the germline V gene. Trimming took 7 bases from V and 2 from J; bases not matched to a gene: 15. The CDR3 length is 17 residues. The CDR3 sequence is CASNLARDRLHNYGYTF. CDR3 sequence (DNA): TGTGCCAGCAACCTCGCCCGGGACAGGCTTCACAACTATGGCTACACCTTC.

This rearrangement joins TRBV3-1 (or the pseudogene TRBV3-2) to TRBJ1-1; 7 bases are a match to TRBD1. The germline V gene has CDR1 LGHDT and CDR2 YNNKEL (reference sequence). The CDR3 length is 16 residues. After removal of 4 bases from V and 1 base from J, the junction contained 9 bases not matched to a gene. This CDR3 is CASSRRTGSTNTEAFF. The CDR3 nucleotides read TGTGCCAGCAGCCGTCGGACAGGTTCCACGAACACTGAAGCTTTCTTT.

This chain uses TRBV5-1 with TRBJ2-5, with 7 bases identical to TRBD2. The V and J ends lost 4 bases and 5 bases, in that order; junction bases with no gene match: 20. There are 18 residues in the CDR3. CDR1 SGHRS and CDR2 YFSETQ come from the germline V gene. The CDR3 DNA follows: TGCGCCAGCAGCCCCCAATGGTTACTAGCGACCTCGAGGGAGACCCAGTACTTC. This sequence encodes CASSPQWLLATSRETQYF.

The V and J genes are TRBV6-5 and TRBJ2-5; possible D gene TRBD2, 6 bases. The CDR3 runs 15 residues. Trimming pared 7 bases from V and 1 base from J, leaving 16 bases between. The germline gives CDR1 MNHEY, CDR2 SVGAGI. CDR3 sequence (DNA): TGTGCCAGCAACCGGGGCGGGGCGGGCCAAGAGACCCAGTACTTC. Its protein is CASNRGGAGQETQYF.

This chain uses TRBV2 with TRBJ1-2, with D perhaps TRBD1 (5 bases). The V end lost 6 bases, the J end lost 2 bases, and 19 bases lay between the germline ends. CDR1 is SNHLY, CDR2 FYNNEI, per germline. CDR3 size: 16 residues. The CDR3 DNA reads TGTGCCAGCAGAGGGACCCCCGGGACTGGGAACTATGGCTACACCTTC. Encoded protein: CASRGTPGTGNYGYTF.

This sequence joins TRBV11-2 and TRBJ1-2; D call uncertain. This CDR3 region has 15 residues. Between the trimmed V and J ends, which lost 4 bases and 4 bases, there was a span of 16 bases. Germline CDR1 reads SGHAT; CDR2 reads FQNNGV. The CDR3 is CASSSHFSLVYGYTF. CDR3 bases: TGTGCCAGCAGCTCTCACTTCTCCTTAGTCTATGGCTACACCTTC.